This entry describes one T cell receptor beta chain. What it binds is unknown. These data come from a study of T-cell reconstitution after alpha-beta-depleted transplantation in children. General study findings and limits: After transplant, at about two months, alpha-beta T cells were reportedly derived from several hundred expanded graft clones. Where some patients showed high TCRbeta diversity at day 60, it came from recipient T cells and thymic progenitors that had survived. Newly produced T cells mostly accounted for T-cell counts and diversity one year post-transplant.

Germline values: CDR1 DFQATT, CDR2 SNEGSKA (reference sequence). Trimming at V came to 6 bases and at J to 12 bases, leaving 11 bases not matched to a gene. The CDR3 runs to 11 residues. Preparation of the TCRbeta library used unique molecular identifiers. TCRdb reanalysed the PCR reads using MiXCR and keeps one entry per CDR3 protein. The sample lists 250,000 to 400,000 distinct CDR3 sequences; 23% were seen once. The chain has TRBV20-1 and TRBJ2-7; 7 bases line up with TRBD1. The clonotype originates from a male patient aged 10-17 years who had a stem cell transplant for acute lymphoblastic leukemia, so the T cells may come from the graft donor. This specimen was PBMCs, mostly from graft donor cells, taken 180 days after TCRalphabeta/CD19-depleted stem cell transplant. CDR3 loop: CSAIDRVKLYF. The CDR3, as DNA: TGCAGTGCCATAGACAGGGTGAAATTGTACTTC.